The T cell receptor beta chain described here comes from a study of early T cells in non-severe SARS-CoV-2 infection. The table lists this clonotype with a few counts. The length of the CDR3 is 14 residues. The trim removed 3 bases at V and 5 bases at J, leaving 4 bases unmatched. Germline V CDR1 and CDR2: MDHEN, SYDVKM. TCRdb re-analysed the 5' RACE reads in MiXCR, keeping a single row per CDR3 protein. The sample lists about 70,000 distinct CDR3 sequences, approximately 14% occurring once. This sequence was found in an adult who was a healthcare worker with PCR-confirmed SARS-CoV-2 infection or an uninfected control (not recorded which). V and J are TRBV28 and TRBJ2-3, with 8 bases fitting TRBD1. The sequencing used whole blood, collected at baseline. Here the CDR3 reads CASSFGQGIDTQYF. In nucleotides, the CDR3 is TGTGCCAGCAGTTTCGGACAGGGAATAGATACGCAGTATTTT.